This TCR beta chain was observed in a study of CD8+CD57+ T cells in acquired aplastic anemia. Genomic DNA provided the template from which TCR beta VDJ and CDR3 profiles were obtained. TCRdb re-called the reads with MiXCR, one entry per CDR3 protein. This table holds under 350,000 distinct CDR3 sequences, 50% to 65% found once. Patients picked for sequencing had shown CD8+CD57+ cell expansion detected by flow cytometry. Acquired aplastic anemia of severe grade affected all patients. Study-wide results and limits: Patient and control CD8+ Simpson's diversity was not significantly different.

Remarks on this clonotype: The antigen remains unidentified.

The sequence was obtained from a human donor with aplastic anemia. The sample was sorted CD4+, CD8+, or CD8+CD57+ T cells (not recorded which) from PBMCs.

The CDR3 sequence is CASSLAGVGTDTQYF. Here the CDR3 DNA reads TGTGCCAGCAGCTTAGCAGGGGTAGGCACAGATACGCAGTATTTT. The genes are TRBV7-3 and TRBJ2-3; TRBD1 is a possible D gene (6 bases). The CDR3 is made up of 15 amino acids. Trimming shortened V by 2 bases and J by 1 base, and 10 bases separated the two germline ends. Germline values: CDR1 SGHTA, CDR2 FQGTGA.